These 18 T cell receptor beta chains share one sample of origin, sequenced in a study of cytomegalovirus exposure and HLA in healthy donors. Primers for the PCR totalled 60 Vbeta and 13 Jbeta. Repertoires were generated with immunoSEQ multiplex PCR, while TCRdb's copy carries only in-frame clones and drops some. The sample is made up of 150,000 to 200,000 clones, and the top ten hold roughly 0.83% of it. The sequencing sample was made of PBMCs. The receptors originated from a woman younger than 30 in good health and CMV-seropositive.

The chain employs TRBV5-6 and TRBJ2-7; D gene uncertain. The V gene's germline CDR1 is SGHDT and CDR2 YYEEEE. V lost 1 base and J lost 1, with 12 bases in between. The CDR3 sequence is 15 residues long. CDR3 coding DNA: TGTGCCAGCAGCTTGCCCCCGGGTCGGTCCTACGAGCAGTACTTC. This gives the protein CASSLPPGRSYEQYF.

J is TRBJ2-5 and V is TRBV6-5, with TRBD2 matching 9 bases. V trimming: 6 bases; J trimming: 2 bases; junction bases outside the gene matches: 7. This CDR3 has 15 residues. Looked up from germline, CDR1 is MNHEY and CDR2 is SVGAGI. The CDR3 sequence is CASRILAGSQETQYF. CDR3 sequence (DNA): TGTGCCAGCAGGATTCTAGCGGGGTCTCAAGAGACCCAGTACTTC.

CDR3 DNA sequence: TGTGCCAGCAGGAGGGACAGTCTAGAGCAGTACTTC. Translated: CASRRDSLEQYF. V usage is TRBV13 and J usage is TRBJ2-7, with 7 bases fitting TRBD1. This CDR3 has 12 residues. With V trimmed by 6 bases and J by 7 bases, 6 bases remained unmatched. Germline CDR1 reads PRHDT; CDR2 reads FYEKMQ (reference sequence).

CDR3 sequence: CASSPLRQGAYSEQYF. The CDR3 bases are TGTGCCAGCAGCCCCCTCCGACAGGGGGCCTATAGCGAGCAGTACTTC. The chain links TRBV2 to TRBJ2-7; 10 nucleotides align to TRBD1. CDR3 size: 16 residues. Germline V CDR1 and CDR2: SNHLY, FYNNEI. V gave up 6 bases and J gave up 6 bases; unmatched junction bases: 14.

The chain combines TRBV7-2 with TRBJ1-2; a possible D gene is TRBD1 (6 bases). Trimming took off 5 bases at V and 4 bases at J, with 11 bases between the two ends. Germline CDR1 SGHTA, CDR2 FQGNSA. The CDR3 length is 13 residues. This chain's CDR3 is CASSRRQAYGYTF. The CDR3 nucleotides are TGTGCCAGCAGCCGCCGACAGGCCTATGGCTACACCTTC.

This chain connects TRBV2 to TRBJ2-7; possible D gene TRBD2, 6 bases. V was pared by 5 bases and J by 3 bases, with 14 bases between. Germline V gives CDR1 SNHLY, CDR2 FYNNEI. The CDR3 covers 14 residues. As DNA, the CDR3 is TGTGCCAGCAGTCTCCTGACTAGAAGCTACGAGCAGTACTTC. Protein: CASSLLTRSYEQYF. The variable domain in full, with the rest retrieved from reference TRBV2 and TRBJ2-7, is EPEVTQTPSHQVTQMGQEVILRCVPISNHLYFYWYRQILGQKVEFLVSFYNNEISEKSEIFDDQFSVERPDGSNFTLKIRSTKLEDSAMYFCASSLLTRSYEQYFGPGTRLTVT.

The J gene is TRBJ2-1, the V gene TRBV5-4; D possibly corresponds to TRBD1 (6 bases). The CDR3 sequence is 14 residues long. Germline CDR1 is SGHNT and CDR2 is YYREEE (reference sequence). With 4 bases removed from V and 5 bases from J, the gap between germline ends came to 13 bases. CDR3 residues: CASSIRDINNEQFF. In DNA form, the CDR3 reads TGTGCCAGCAGCATCCGGGACATCAACAATGAGCAGTTCTTC.

V is TRBV7-9 and J is TRBJ1-2, with D maybe TRBD1 (6 bases). Germline loops: CDR1 SEHNR, CDR2 FQNEAQ (reference sequence). Trimming stripped 4 bases from V and 5 bases from J, with 8 bases between. The CDR3 consists of 12 residues. The CDR3 protein is CASSYGQYGYTF. The CDR3 DNA follows: TGTGCCAGCAGCTACGGACAGTATGGCTACACCTTC.

This rearrangement joins TRBV9 to TRBJ2-3; possible D gene TRBD2, 6 bases. Germline-derived CDR1 and CDR2 are SGDLS and YYNGEE. This CDR3 region has 16 residues. Between the trimmed V and J ends, which lost 0 bases and 0 bases, there was a span of 11 bases. CDR3 amino acids: CASSVEEGWSTDTQYF. Here the CDR3 DNA reads TGTGCCAGCAGCGTAGAGGAGGGTTGGAGCACAGATACGCAGTATTTT. Complete variable domain (other parts from reference TRBV9 and TRBJ2-3): DSGVTQTPKHLITATGQRVTLRCSPRSGDLSVYWYQQSLDQGLQFLIQYYNGEERAKGNILERFSAQQFPDLHSELNLSSLELGDSALYFCASSVEEGWSTDTQYFGPGTRLTVL.

The chain joins TRBV7-2 to TRBJ1-4; 10 nucleotides agree with TRBD1. Germline lookup yields CDR1 SGHTA and CDR2 FQGNSA. The V gene end was trimmed by 5 bases and the J gene end by 0 bases; junction bases not matched to a gene: 3. The CDR3 contains 16 residues. CDR3 in DNA: TGTGCCAGCAGCCTAGGACAGGGGGCAACTAATGAAAAACTGTTTTTT. This gives the protein CASSLGQGATNEKLFF.

This chain links TRBV19 with TRBJ1-2, with D unclear. The CDR3 totals 14 residues. Germline V gene sequence: CDR1 LNHDA, CDR2 SQIVND (reference sequence). V was shortened by 7 bases and J by 3 bases, with 15 bases between the two germline ends. Here the CDR3 reads CASTSPTRYYGYTF. CDR3 bases: TGTGCCAGTACCTCTCCCACACGCTACTATGGCTACACCTTC.

J is TRBJ1-4 and V is TRBV5-1; possible D gene TRBD1, 5 bases. This CDR3 contains 15 residues. Germline CDR1 SGHRS, CDR2 YFSETQ. Trimming took off 2 bases at V and 8 bases at J, with 16 bases between the two ends. The CDR3 is CASSFLPGSEEKLFF. The CDR3 DNA follows: TGCGCCAGCAGCTTCCTTCCAGGGTCGGAGGAAAAACTGTTTTTT.

V and J are TRBV30 and TRBJ1-1; 9 nucleotides line up with TRBD1. Germline loops: CDR1 GTSNPN, CDR2 SVGIG (reference sequence). The CDR3 consists of 19 residues. The trim removed 2 bases at V and 1 base at J, leaving 17 bases unmatched. In nucleotides, the CDR3 is TGTGCCTGGAGTTATACCCCGGACAGGGGATGGGTTAGGAACACTGAAGCTTTCTTT. Amino acid sequence: CAWSYTPDRGWVRNTEAFF.

The V and J genes are TRBV5-1 and TRBJ1-1; D may be TRBD1 (6 bases). CDR3 size: 14 residues. Trimming removed 1 base from V and 3 bases from J, with 10 bases in between. Germline loops: CDR1 SGHRS, CDR2 YFSETQ. Here the CDR3 reads CASSLTGFDTEAFF. Written as DNA, the CDR3 is TGCGCCAGCAGCTTGACAGGGTTTGACACTGAAGCTTTCTTT.

As for this clone: Within the sample, other DNA sequences also encode this same CDR3. The chain uses TRBV7-2 and TRBJ2-1, with TRBD1 identical over 9 bases. The CDR3 totals 15 residues. Germline lookup yields CDR1 SGHTA and CDR2 FQGNSA. Losses at the gene ends were 3 bases for V and 1 base for J; bases not matched to a gene: 1. As DNA, the CDR3 is TGTGCCAGCAGCTTTGACAGGGGGTCCTACAATGAGCAGTTCTTC. Its translation is CASSFDRGSYNEQFF. Full variable domain (rest looked up from reference TRBV7-2 and TRBJ2-1): GAGVSQSPSNKVTEKGKDVELRCDPISGHTALYWYRQSLGQGLEFLIYFQGNSAPDKSGLPSDRFSAERTGGSVSTLTIQRTQQEDSAVYLCASSFDRGSYNEQFFGPGTRLTVL.

The gene calls are TRBV5-1 and TRBJ2-3; D uncertain. Trimming removed 0 bases at V and 0 bases at J, with 5 bases between. CDR3 length: 14 amino acids. The germline V gene encodes CDR1 SGHRS and CDR2 YFSETQ. The CDR3 here is CASSLGASTDTQYF. The CDR3 DNA is TGCGCCAGCAGCTTGGGGGCCAGCACAGATACGCAGTATTTT.

The chain combines TRBV15 with TRBJ2-6; D may be TRBD1 (7 bases). In germline, CDR1 is LNHNV, CDR2 YYDKDF (reference sequence). The germline V and J ends were trimmed by 0 bases and 3 bases, with 15 bases remaining between them. This CDR3 has 18 residues. This CDR3 reads CATSRDEEGASGANVLTF. The DNA for the CDR3 is TGTGCCACCAGCAGAGATGAGGAGGGGGCGAGTGGGGCCAACGTCCTGACTTTC.

V is TRBV27 and J is TRBJ2-1; maybe TRBD1 (5 bases). V gave up 8 bases and J gave up 4 bases, with 18 bases separating them. Germline CDR1 and CDR2: MNHEY and SMNVEV (reference sequence). This CDR3 region has 15 residues. CDR3 in amino acids: CASRLNRWAYNEQFF. The CDR3 DNA reads as TGTGCCAGCCGCCTCAACAGGTGGGCTTACAATGAGCAGTTCTTC.